What follows describes a single T cell receptor beta chain. The study ran its PCR with 60 Vbeta and 13 Jbeta primers. Sequencing used immunoSEQ multiplex PCR; TCRdb keeps in-frame clones, though not all of them. Among 140,000 to 150,000 clones, approximately 80% were seen once, and the ten largest hold around 2.9%. This sample is part of a study of cytomegalovirus exposure and HLA in healthy donors. J was trimmed by 4 bases and V by 1 base; bases with no gene match: 4. Per germline, CDR1 SGHTA and CDR2 FQGNSA. The CDR3 consists of 15 residues. Sequences were obtained from PBMCs. The sequence came from a female donor in good health and CMV-seronegative. The rearrangement uses TRBV7-2 and TRBJ2-3; 8 nucleotides agree with TRBD1. The CDR3 sequence is CASSLVRGPPDTQYF. For the CDR3, the DNA is TGTGCCAGCAGCTTAGTCAGGGGGCCTCCAGATACGCAGTATTTT.